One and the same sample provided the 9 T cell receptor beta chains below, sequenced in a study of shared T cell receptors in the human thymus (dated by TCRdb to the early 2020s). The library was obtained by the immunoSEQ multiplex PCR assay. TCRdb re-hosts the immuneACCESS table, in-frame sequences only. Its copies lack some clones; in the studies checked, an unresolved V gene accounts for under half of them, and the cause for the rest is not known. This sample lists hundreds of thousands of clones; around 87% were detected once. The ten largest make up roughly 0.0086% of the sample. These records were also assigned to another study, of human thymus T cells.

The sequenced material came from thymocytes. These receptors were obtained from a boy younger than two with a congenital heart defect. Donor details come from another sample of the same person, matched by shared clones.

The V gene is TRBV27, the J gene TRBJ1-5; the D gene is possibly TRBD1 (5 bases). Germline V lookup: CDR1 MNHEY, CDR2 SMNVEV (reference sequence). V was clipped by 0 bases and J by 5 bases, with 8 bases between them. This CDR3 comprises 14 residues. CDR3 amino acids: CASSLSGQHQPQHF. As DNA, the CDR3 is TGTGCCAGCAGTTTATCGGGGCAGCATCAGCCCCAGCATTTT.

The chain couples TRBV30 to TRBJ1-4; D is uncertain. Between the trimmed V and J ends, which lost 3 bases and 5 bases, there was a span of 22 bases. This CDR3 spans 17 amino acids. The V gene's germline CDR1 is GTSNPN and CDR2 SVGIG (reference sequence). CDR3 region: CAWSPDGLRERNEKLFF. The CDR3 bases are TGTGCCTGGAGCCCGGACGGACTACGAGAGAGAAATGAAAAACTGTTTTTT.

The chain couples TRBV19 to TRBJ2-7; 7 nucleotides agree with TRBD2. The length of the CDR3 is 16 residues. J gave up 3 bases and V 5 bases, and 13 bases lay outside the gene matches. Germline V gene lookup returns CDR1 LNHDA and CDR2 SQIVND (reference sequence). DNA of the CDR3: TGTGCCAGTAGTCCCTGGACTAGTGTTGTGAACTACGAGCAGTACTTC. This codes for CASSPWTSVVNYEQYF.

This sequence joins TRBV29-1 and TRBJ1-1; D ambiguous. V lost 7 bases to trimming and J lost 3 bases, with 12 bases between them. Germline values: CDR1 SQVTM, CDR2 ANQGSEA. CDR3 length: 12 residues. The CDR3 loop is CSGELGHTEAFF. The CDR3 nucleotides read TGCAGCGGGGAGTTGGGCCACACTGAAGCTTTCTTT.

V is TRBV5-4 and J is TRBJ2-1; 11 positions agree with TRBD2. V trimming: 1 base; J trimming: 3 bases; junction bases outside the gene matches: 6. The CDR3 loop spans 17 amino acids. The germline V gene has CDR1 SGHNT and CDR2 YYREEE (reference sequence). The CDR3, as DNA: TGTGCCAGCAGCTTGCTAGCGGGGGGCTCGATCTACAATGAGCAGTTCTTC. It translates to CASSLLAGGSIYNEQFF.

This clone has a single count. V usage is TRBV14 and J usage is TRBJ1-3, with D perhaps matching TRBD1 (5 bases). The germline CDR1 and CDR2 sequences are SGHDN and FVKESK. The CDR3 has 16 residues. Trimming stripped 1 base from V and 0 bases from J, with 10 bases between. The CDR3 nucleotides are TGTGCCAGCAGCCAAGTTAGGGGCCACTCTGGAAACACCATATATTTT. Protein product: CASSQVRGHSGNTIYF.

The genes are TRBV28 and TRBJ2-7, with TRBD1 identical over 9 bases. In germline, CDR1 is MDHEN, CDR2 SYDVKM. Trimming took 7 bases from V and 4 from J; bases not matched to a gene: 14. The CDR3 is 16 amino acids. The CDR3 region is CASTLPLGQGMYEQYF. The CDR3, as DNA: TGTGCCAGCACCCTCCCGCTGGGACAGGGCATGTACGAGCAGTACTTC.

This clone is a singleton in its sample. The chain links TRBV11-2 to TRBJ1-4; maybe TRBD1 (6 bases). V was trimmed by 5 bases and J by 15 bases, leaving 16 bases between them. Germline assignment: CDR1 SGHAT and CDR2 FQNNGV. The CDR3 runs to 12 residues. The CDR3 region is CASSQSLQGMFF. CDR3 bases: TGTGCCAGCAGCCAAAGTTTACAGGGAATGTTTTTT.

Here the CDR3 reads CASRRTGATNEKLFF. In DNA, the CDR3 is TGTGCCAGCAGACGAACAGGGGCAACTAATGAAAAACTGTTTTTT. The chain couples TRBV5-6 to TRBJ1-4, with 7 bases that match TRBD1. Germline values: CDR1 SGHDT, CDR2 YYEEEE. The J segment lost 0 bases and the V segment lost 5 bases, leaving 4 bases of the junction unmatched. There are 15 residues in the CDR3.